The 17 T cell receptor beta chains in this list originate from one sample, sequenced in a study of CD8 T cells in ankylosing spondylitis. From the 5' RACE reads, TCRdb called clonotypes with MiXCR, one entry per CDR3 protein. In the table there are approximately 100,000 distinct CDR3 sequences, less than 25% of which are singletons. Sequencing was carried out using synovial fluid, either unsorted or a sorted T cell fraction (not recorded which). The receptors originated from a male donor with ankylosing spondylitis.

This clonotype showed up just a few times. This chain uses TRBV19 with TRBJ1-5; D possibly corresponds to TRBD1 (6 bases). In germline, CDR1 is LNHDA, CDR2 SQIVND (reference sequence). V dropped 7 bases and J dropped 0 bases, with 16 bases sitting between them. The CDR3 consists of 16 residues. The DNA of the CDR3 is TGTGCCAGTACCGAAAGGGGGGGCGTTAGCAATCAGCCCCAGCATTTT. Translating gives CASTERGGVSNQPQHF.

At least ten counts were recorded for this clonotype. V and J are TRBV5-1 and TRBJ2-1, with 9 bases fitting TRBD2. Trimming removed 2 bases from V and 8 bases from J; junction bases left unmatched: 5. This CDR3 region has 14 residues. In germline, CDR1 is SGHRS, CDR2 YFSETQ. This chain's CDR3 is CASSLGGRADEQFF. Here the CDR3 DNA reads TGCGCCAGCAGCTTAGGCGGGAGGGCCGATGAGCAGTTCTTC.

This clonotype appeared many times. The chain recombines TRBV27 with TRBJ2-1; 8 bases map to TRBD2. The CDR3 runs to 17 residues. V lost 2 bases to trimming and J lost 3 bases; unmatched junction nucleotides: 9. Germline V gene data show CDR1 as MNHEY and CDR2 as SMNVEV (reference sequence). Here the CDR3 DNA reads TGTGCCAGCAGTTTAGGGACCGGGACTAGTGGCTACAATGAGCAGTTCTTC. Translating it yields CASSLGTGTSGYNEQFF.

The V call is TRBV5-4, the J call TRBJ2-2; D might be TRBD1 or TRBD2, each matching 5 bases. The germline CDR1 and CDR2 sequences are SGHNT and YYREEE (reference sequence). Trimming removed 2 bases at V and 6 bases at J, with 23 bases between. The CDR3 is 18 residues long. This CDR3 is CASSFRSGAGNLPGELFF. The CDR3 nucleotides are TGTGCCAGCAGCTTTAGGTCCGGGGCAGGGAATTTGCCCGGGGAGCTGTTTTTT.

This clonotype was seen more than once but under ten times. This chain uses TRBV30 with TRBJ2-7; tentative D call: TRBD1 (6 bases). This CDR3 is 12 amino acids long. V lost 8 bases and J 6 bases, leaving 17 bases between the germline ends. Germline CDR1 reads GTSNPN; CDR2 reads SVGIG (reference sequence). In nucleotides, the CDR3 is TGTGCCCTGGACAGACGACCCCTCGAGCAGTACTTC. This encodes CALDRRPLEQYF.

This clonotype has only a few counts. The genes are TRBV12-3 or TRBV12-4 and TRBJ2-4; 9 bases are a match to TRBD2. The CDR3 covers 15 residues. The junction had 2 bases not matched to a gene; V was cut back by 4 bases and J by 1 base. The CDR3 protein is CASSSREGAKNIQYF. The DNA of the CDR3 is TGTGCCAGCAGTTCGCGGGAGGGGGCCAAAAACATTCAGTACTTC.

This clonotype was detected a few times. The V gene is TRBV4-2, the J gene TRBJ1-1; no clear D. The CDR3 has 12 residues. The V end lost 1 base, the J end lost 5 bases, and 5 bases lay between the germline ends. The V gene's germline CDR1 is LGHNA and CDR2 YNFKEQ. For the CDR3, the DNA is TGTGCCAGCAGCCAAGTGAGAACTGAAGCTTTCTTT. This codes for CASSQVRTEAFF.

This clonotype was observed many times. This chain connects TRBV7-6 to TRBJ2-3, with a possible D match to TRBD2 (6 bases). This CDR3 comprises 16 residues. Germline CDR1 and CDR2: SGHVS and FNYEAQ. Trimming stripped 1 base from V and 0 bases from J, with 11 bases between. In DNA, the CDR3 is TGTGCCAGCAGCTTAGTTGGCGGGAAAAGCACAGATACGCAGTATTTT. Protein product: CASSLVGGKSTDTQYF.

On this clonotype itself: A read error may explain this, as a much larger clone is one base away. J is TRBJ2-1 and V is TRBV12-3 or TRBV12-4, with D possibly matching TRBD1 (5 bases). The CDR3 consists of 15 residues. The DNA of the CDR3 is TGTGCCTGCAGTTACCAACCGACAGTACGGGATGAGCAGTTCTTC. It translates to CACSYQPTVRDEQFF.

This clonotype appeared a single time. The chain recombines TRBV5-1 with TRBJ2-5; TRBD2 matches at 8 bases. This CDR3 is 13 amino acids long. Germline CDR1 SGHRS, CDR2 YFSETQ. V dropped 4 bases and J dropped 5; count of bases not matched to a gene: 4. CDR3 sequence reads: CASSPASGETQYF. The CDR3, as DNA: TGCGCCAGCAGCCCGGCTAGCGGGGAGACCCAGTACTTC.

There are many counts of this clonotype. This chain joins TRBV7-6 and TRBJ2-5; D is undetermined. The CDR3 loop spans 16 amino acids. The germline V and J ends were trimmed by 1 base and 4 bases, with 16 bases remaining between them. Looked up from germline, CDR1 is SGHVS and CDR2 is FNYEAQ. This CDR3 is CASSLEGNVGPETQYF. For the CDR3, the DNA is TGTGCCAGCAGCTTAGAGGGAAACGTGGGTCCAGAGACCCAGTACTTC.

The chain links TRBV15 to TRBJ2-7; TRBD2 aligns across 9 bases. CDR3 length: 15 residues. V lost 1 base to trimming and J lost 1 base; unmatched junction nucleotides: 2. Germline loops: CDR1 LNHNV, CDR2 YYDKDF (reference sequence). CDR3 protein: CATSRASGTSYEQYF. The CDR3 region has the DNA TGTGCCACCAGCAGAGCTAGCGGGACTTCCTACGAGCAGTACTTC.

This clonotype has a count of ten or more. This chain joins TRBV5-1 and TRBJ2-3; D possibly matches TRBD1 or TRBD2 (5 bases each). Trimming cost V 4 bases and J 1 base, with 13 bases left between them. The length of the CDR3 is 15 residues. Germline CDR1 is SGHRS and CDR2 is YFSETQ. The CDR3 is CASSQGDPGTDTQYF. For the CDR3, the DNA is TGCGCCAGCAGCCAAGGGGACCCCGGCACAGATACGCAGTATTTT. Complete variable domain (other parts from reference TRBV5-1 and TRBJ2-3): KAGVTQTPRYLIKTRGQQVTLSCSPISGHRSVSWYQQTPGQGLQFLFEYFSETQRNKGNFPGRFSGRQFSNSRSEMNVSTLELGDSALYLCASSQGDPGTDTQYFGPGTRLTVL.

V and J are TRBV24-1 and TRBJ2-1; D gene uncertain. This CDR3 comprises 15 residues. Germline lookup yields CDR1 KGHDR and CDR2 SFDVKD. V shed 0 bases and J shed 8 bases, with 13 bases lying between them. DNA for the CDR3: TGTGCCACCAGTGATTTGTGGGGAAGTGGCGATGAGCAGTTCTTC. It codes for CATSDLWGSGDEQFF.

The CDR3 region has the DNA TGTGCCAGTAGTATCCGGGAGGGTGGGGTTGGAAATCAGCCCCAGCATTTT. Translating gives CASSIREGGVGNQPQHF. The gene calls are TRBV19 and TRBJ1-5; unclear D gene. CDR1 and CDR2 (germline): LNHDA, SQIVND (reference sequence). V shed 3 bases and J shed 4 bases, with 19 bases lying between them. The CDR3 contains 17 residues. The full variable domain, its missing parts supplied by reference TRBV19 and TRBJ1-5, is DGGITQSPKYLFRKEGQNVTLSCEQNLNHDAMYWYRQDPGQGLRLIYYSQIVNDFQKGDIAEGYSVSREKKESFPLTVTSAQKNPTAFYLCASSIREGGVGNQPQHFGDGTRLSIL.

This chain connects TRBV30 to TRBJ1-3; D not certain. V shed 4 bases and J shed 0 bases, with 7 bases lying between them. This CDR3 region has 13 residues. CDR1 GTSNPN and CDR2 SVGIG come from the germline V gene (reference sequence). DNA of the CDR3: TGTGCCTGGACGGTCGACTCTGGAAACACCATATATTTT. Protein: CAWTVDSGNTIYF.

The chain recombines TRBV20-1 with TRBJ1-2, with D perhaps TRBD1 (6 bases). Trimming took 1 base from V and 3 from J, leaving 12 bases between them. Looked up from germline, CDR1 is DFQATT and CDR2 is SNEGSKA (reference sequence). The CDR3 totals 14 residues. The CDR3 sequence is CSARGDNSYYGYTF. The CDR3 bases are TGCAGTGCTAGAGGGGACAACTCGTACTATGGCTACACCTTC.